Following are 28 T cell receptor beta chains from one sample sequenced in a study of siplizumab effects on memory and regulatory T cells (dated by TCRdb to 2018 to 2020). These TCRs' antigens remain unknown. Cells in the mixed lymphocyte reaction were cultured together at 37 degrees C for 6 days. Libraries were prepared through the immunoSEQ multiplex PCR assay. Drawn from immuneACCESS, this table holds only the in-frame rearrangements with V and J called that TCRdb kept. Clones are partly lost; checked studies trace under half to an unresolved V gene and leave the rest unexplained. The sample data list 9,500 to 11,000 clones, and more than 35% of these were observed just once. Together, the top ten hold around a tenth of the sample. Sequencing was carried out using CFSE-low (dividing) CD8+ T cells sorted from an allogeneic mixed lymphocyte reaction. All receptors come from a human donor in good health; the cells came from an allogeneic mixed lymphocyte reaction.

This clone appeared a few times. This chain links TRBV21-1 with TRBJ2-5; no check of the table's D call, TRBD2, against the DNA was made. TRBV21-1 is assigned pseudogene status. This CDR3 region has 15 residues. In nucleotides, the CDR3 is TGTGCCAGCAGCAAAGGAGGATTCCCGTGGTGGACCCAGTACTTC. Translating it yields CASSKGGFPWWTQYF.

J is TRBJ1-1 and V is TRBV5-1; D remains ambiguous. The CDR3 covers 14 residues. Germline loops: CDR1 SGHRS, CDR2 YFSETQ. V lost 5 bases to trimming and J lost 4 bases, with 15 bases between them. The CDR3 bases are TGCGCCAGCAGTTCGCAGGCTTTGATCACTGAAGCTTTCTTT. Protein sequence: CASSSQALITEAFF. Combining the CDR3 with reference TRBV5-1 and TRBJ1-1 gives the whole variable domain KAGVTQTPRYLIKTRGQQVTLSCSPISGHRSVSWYQQTPGQGLQFLFEYFSETQRNKGNFPGRFSGRQFSNSRSEMNVSTLELGDSALYLCASSSQALITEAFFGQGTRLTVV.

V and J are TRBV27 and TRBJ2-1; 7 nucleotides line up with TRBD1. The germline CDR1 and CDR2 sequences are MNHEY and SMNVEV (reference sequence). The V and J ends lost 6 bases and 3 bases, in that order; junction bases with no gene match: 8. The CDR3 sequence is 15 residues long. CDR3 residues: CASSSAWTGYNEQFF. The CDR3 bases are TGTGCCAGCAGCTCCGCGTGGACAGGCTACAATGAGCAGTTCTTC.

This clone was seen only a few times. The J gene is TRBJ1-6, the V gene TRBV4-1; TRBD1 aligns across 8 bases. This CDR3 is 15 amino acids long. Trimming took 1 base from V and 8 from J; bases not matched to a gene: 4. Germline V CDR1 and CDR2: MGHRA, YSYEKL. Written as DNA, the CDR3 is TGCGCCAGCAGCCAAGGGGACAGGTGGGATTCACCCCTCCACTTT. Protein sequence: CASSQGDRWDSPLHF.

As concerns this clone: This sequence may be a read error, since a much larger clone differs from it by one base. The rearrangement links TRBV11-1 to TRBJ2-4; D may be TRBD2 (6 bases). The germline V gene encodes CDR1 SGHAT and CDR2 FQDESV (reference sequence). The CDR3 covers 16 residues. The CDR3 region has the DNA TGTGCCAGCAGCTTAACCCCTAGCGATACCAAAAACATCCAGTACTTC. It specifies CASSLTPSDTKNIQYF.

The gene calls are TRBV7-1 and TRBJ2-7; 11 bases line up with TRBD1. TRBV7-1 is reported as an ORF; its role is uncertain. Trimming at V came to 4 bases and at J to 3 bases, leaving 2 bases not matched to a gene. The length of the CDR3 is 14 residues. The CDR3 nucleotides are TGTGCCAGCAGCTGGGGACAGGGGGACTACGAGCAGTACTTC. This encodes CASSWGQGDYEQYF.

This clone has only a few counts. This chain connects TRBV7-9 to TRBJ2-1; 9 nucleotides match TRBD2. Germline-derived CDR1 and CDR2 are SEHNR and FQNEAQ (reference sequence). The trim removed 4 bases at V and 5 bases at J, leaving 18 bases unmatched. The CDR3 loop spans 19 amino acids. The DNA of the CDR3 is TGTGCCAGCAGCTATATGCCCCGGTCGGGACTAGCTATGGACAATGAGCAGTTCTTC. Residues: CASSYMPRSGLAMDNEQFF.

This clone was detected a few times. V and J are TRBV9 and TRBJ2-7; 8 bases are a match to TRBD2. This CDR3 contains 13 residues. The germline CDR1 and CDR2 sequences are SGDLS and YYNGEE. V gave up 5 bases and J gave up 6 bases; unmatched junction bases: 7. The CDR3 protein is CASSSGGAGEQYF. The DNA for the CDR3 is TGTGCCAGCAGTTCGGGGGGGGCCGGCGAGCAGTACTTC.

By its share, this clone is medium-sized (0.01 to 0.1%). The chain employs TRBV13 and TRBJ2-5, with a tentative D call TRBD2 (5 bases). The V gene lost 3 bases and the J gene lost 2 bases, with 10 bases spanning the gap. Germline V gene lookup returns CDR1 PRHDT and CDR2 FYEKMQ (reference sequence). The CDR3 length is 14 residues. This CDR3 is CASSLRALQETQYF. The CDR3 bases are TGTGCCAGCAGCTTGAGGGCTCTTCAAGAGACCCAGTACTTC.

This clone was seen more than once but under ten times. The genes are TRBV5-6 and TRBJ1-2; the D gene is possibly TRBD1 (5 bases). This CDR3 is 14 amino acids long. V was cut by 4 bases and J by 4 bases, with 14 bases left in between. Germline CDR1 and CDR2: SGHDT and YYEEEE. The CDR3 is CASSRGGDPYGYTF. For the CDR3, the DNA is TGTGCCAGCAGCCGGGGGGGAGACCCCTATGGCTACACCTTC.

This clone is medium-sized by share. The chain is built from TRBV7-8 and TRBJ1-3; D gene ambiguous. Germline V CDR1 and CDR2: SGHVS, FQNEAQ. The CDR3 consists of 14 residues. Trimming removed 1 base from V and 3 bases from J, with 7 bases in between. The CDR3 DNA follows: TGTGCCAGCAGCTTAGGGGTGGGTGGAAACACCATATATTTT. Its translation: CASSLGVGGNTIYF.

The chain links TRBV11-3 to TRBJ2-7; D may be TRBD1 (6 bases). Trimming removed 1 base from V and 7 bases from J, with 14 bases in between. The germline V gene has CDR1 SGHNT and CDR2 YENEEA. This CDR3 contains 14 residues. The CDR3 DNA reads TGTGCCAGCAGCTTAGCGGGCAGGGGATGGGAGCAGTACTTC. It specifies CASSLAGRGWEQYF.

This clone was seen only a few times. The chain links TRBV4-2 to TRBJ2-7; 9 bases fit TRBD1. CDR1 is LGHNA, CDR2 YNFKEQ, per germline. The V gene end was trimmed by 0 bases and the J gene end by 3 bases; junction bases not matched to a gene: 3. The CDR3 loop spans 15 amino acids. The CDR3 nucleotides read TGTGCCAGCAGCCAAGACCCGGGACAGGGCTACGAGCAGTACTTC. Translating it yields CASSQDPGQGYEQYF.

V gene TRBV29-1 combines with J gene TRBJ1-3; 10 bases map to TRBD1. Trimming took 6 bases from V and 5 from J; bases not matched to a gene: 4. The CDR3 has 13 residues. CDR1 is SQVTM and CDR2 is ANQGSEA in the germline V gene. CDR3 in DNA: TGCAGCGTCAGACAGGGGGCTAGAAACACCATATATTTT. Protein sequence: CSVRQGARNTIYF.

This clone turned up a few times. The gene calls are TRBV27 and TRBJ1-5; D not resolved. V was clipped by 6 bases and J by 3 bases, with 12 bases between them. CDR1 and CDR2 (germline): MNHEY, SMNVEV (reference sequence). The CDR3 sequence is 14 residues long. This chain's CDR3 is CASSRNGFNQPQHF. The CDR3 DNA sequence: TGTGCCAGCAGCAGAAACGGGTTCAATCAGCCCCAGCATTTT.

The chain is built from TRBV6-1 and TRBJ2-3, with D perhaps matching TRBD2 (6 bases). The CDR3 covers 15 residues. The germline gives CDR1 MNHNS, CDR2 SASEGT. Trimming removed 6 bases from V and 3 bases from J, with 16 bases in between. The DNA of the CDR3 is TGTGCCAGCAGCCTAGCGCCTAGGAGGACAGATACGCAGTATTTT. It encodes CASSLAPRRTDTQYF.

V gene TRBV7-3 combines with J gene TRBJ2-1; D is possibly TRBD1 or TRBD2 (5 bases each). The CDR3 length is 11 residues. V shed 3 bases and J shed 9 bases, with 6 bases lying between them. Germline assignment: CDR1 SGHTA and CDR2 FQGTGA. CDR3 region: CASSFGGEQFF. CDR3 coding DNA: TGTGCCAGCAGCTTTGGGGGTGAGCAGTTCTTC. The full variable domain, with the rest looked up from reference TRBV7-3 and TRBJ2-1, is GAGVSQTPSNKVTEKGKYVELRCDPISGHTALYWYRQSLGQGPEFLIYFQGTGAADDSGLPNDRFFAVRPEGSVSTLKIQRTERGDSAVYLCASSFGGEQFFGPGTRLTVL.

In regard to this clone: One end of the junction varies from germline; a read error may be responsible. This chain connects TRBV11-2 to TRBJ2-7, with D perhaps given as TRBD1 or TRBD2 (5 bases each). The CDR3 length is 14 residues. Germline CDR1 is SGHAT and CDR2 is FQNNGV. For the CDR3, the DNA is TGCGCCAGCAGCCAAGATCTTGGGGGAAACGAGCAGTACTTC. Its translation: CASSQDLGGNEQYF.

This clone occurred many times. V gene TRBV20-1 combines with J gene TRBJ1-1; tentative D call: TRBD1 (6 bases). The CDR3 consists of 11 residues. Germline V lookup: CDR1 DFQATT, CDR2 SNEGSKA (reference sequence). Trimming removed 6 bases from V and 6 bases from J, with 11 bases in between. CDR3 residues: CSAPGQAEAFF. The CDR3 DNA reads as TGCAGTGCGCCGGGACAAGCTGAAGCTTTCTTT.

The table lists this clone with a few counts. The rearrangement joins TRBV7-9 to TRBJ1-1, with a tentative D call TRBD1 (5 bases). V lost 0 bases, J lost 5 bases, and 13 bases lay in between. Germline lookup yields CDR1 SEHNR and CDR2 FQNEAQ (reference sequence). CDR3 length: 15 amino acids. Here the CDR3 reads CASSLAIGGRTEAFF. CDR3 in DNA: TGTGCCAGCAGCTTAGCCATCGGGGGACGGACTGAAGCTTTCTTT.

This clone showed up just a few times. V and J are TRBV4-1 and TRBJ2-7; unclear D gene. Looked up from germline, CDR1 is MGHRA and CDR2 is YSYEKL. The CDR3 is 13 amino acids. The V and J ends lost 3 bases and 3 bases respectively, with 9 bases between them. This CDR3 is CASSQGSRYEQYF. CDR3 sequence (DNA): TGCGCCAGCAGCCAGGGAAGTCGCTACGAGCAGTACTTC.

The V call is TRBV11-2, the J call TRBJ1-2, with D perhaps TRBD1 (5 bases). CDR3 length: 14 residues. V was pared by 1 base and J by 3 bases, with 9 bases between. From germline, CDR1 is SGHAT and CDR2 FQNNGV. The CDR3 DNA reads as TGTGCCAGCAGCTTAGTCGGGGGTTACTATGGCTACACCTTC. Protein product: CASSLVGGYYGYTF.

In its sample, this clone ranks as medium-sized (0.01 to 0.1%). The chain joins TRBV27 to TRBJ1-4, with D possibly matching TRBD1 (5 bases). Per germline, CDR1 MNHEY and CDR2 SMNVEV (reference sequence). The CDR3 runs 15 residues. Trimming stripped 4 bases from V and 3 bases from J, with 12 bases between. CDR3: CASSSSGLANEKLFF. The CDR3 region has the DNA TGTGCCAGCAGTTCATCAGGGTTAGCTAATGAAAAACTGTTTTTT.

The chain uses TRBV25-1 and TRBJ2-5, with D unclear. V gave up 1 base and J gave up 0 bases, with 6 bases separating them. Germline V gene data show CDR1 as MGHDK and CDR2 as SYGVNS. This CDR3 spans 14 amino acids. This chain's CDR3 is CASSEFNDQETQYF. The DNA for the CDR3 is TGTGCCAGCAGTGAATTTAACGACCAAGAGACCCAGTACTTC.

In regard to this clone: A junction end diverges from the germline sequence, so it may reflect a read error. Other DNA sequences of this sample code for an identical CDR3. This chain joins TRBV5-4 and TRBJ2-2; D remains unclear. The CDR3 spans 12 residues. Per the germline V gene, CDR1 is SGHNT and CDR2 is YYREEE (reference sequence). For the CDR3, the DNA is TGTGCCAGCAGCTTAAACACTGGGGAGCTGTTTTTT. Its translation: CASSLNTGELFF.

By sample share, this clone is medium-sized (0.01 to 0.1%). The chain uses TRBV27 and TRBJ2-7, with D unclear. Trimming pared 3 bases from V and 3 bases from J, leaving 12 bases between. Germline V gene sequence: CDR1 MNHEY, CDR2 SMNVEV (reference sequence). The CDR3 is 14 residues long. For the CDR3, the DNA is TGTGCCAGCAGTTTTAGGGAAGCGCTCTACGAGCAGTACTTC. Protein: CASSFREALYEQYF.

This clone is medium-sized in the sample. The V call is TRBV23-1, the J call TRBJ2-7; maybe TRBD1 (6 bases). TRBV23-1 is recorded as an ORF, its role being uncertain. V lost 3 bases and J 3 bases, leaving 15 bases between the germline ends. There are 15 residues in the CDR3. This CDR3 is CASSHLGHPDYEQYF. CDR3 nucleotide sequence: TGCGCCAGCAGTCACCTGGGACACCCGGACTACGAGCAGTACTTC.

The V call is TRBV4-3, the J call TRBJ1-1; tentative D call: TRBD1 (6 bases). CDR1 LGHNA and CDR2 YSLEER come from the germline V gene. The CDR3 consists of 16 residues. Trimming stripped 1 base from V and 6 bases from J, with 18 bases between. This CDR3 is CASSQVLGGKGPEAFF. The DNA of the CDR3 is TGCGCCAGCAGCCAAGTCCTCGGGGGCAAGGGGCCTGAAGCTTTCTTT.